The clone carrying this T cell receptor (beta chain) was found once. Seattle researchers signed up patients amid active infection and tracked them longitudinally. The sample is drawn from a study of blood T cell repertoires in COVID-19. The wider study: Spain, Italy and the United States supplied samples that represented acute and convalescent COVID-19.

This CDR3 has 16 residues. Germline values: CDR1 KGHSH, CDR2 LQKENI. Trimming shortened V by 4 bases and J by 3 bases, and 17 bases separated the two germline ends. Sequencing was performed with immunoSEQ multiplex PCR; in TCRdb, only in-frame clones are kept and a portion is missing. The data hold some 360,000 clones, with approximately 90% observed a single time. Input material: peripheral blood. The chain employs TRBV18 and TRBJ2-3, with D possibly matching TRBD1 (6 bases). The TCR sequence derives from a woman aged 55-70 years with COVID-19, enrolled during active disease. The DNA of the CDR3 is TGTGCCAGCTCACGACCGAAGGAACAGGGAACAGATACGCAGTATTTT. Its translation: CASSRPKEQGTDTQYF.